The clone carrying this T cell receptor beta chain was picked up many times. The antigen is not known. The sample belongs to a study of beta chain bispecific antibodies for T cell cancers. Study-wide points: After anti-TRBV12 rather than anti-CD19 exposure, TRBV12-3 made up around 99% less of total TRBV signal. The leukemia cells, rather than normal T cells, gave most of the targeted TRBV signal.

Blood mononuclear cells were expanded for three to four days using either OKT3 anti-CD3 antibody or CD3/CD28 beads. TCRdb re-derived calls from the 5' RACE reads in MiXCR, one entry per CDR3 protein. This sample has about 20,000 distinct CDR3 sequences, with about 2% found just once. Germline loops: CDR1 SGHDT, CDR2 YYEEEE. Trimming stripped 3 bases from V and 3 bases from J, with 10 bases between. The CDR3 extends over 13 amino acids. This sequence was found in a human donor in good health. Some clones in this sample may be carry-over from other donors' samples. The chain carries TRBV5-6 and TRBJ2-7; D may correspond to TRBD1 or TRBD2 (6 bases each). The specimen comprised healthy donor T cells cultured with leukemia cells, sampled from a culture containing a bispecific antibody targeting TCR Vbeta12. This CDR3 reads CASSWGAGYEQYF. CDR3 nucleotide sequence: TGTGCCAGCAGCTGGGGGGCAGGCTACGAGCAGTACTTC.